These 11 T cell receptor beta chains were all obtained from the same sample, sequenced in a study of T cell repertoires in cytomegalovirus infection. For these receptors, no antigen is known. Each CDR3 protein gets one entry after TCRdb re-called the reads with MiXCR. This table has about half a million distinct CDR3 sequences, around a third appearing once. Sample: cultured PBMCs, taken from culture after CMV antigen stimulation. The origin of the receptors is a human donor in good health (CMV status not recorded). Some clones in this sample may be carry-over from other donors' samples.

The chain carries TRBV28 and TRBJ2-1; 8 bases map to TRBD2. From germline, CDR1 is MDHEN and CDR2 SYDVKM. The CDR3 loop spans 13 amino acids. With V trimmed by 6 bases and J by 3 bases, 1 base remained unmatched. The CDR3 DNA is TGTGCCAGCAGGACTAGCGACTACAATGAGCAGTTCTTC. Translation: CASRTSDYNEQFF. The complete variable domain, with remaining parts taken from reference TRBV28 and TRBJ2-1, reads DVKVTQSSRYLVKRTGEKVFLECVQDMDHENMFWYRQDPGLGLRLIYFSYDVKMKEKGDIPEGYSVSREKKERFSLILESASTNQTSMYLCASRTSDYNEQFFGPGTRLTVL.

V gene TRBV7-2 combines with J gene TRBJ1-2, with D unresolved. Per the germline V gene, CDR1 is SGHTA and CDR2 is FQGNSA. The CDR3 is 13 amino acids. V lost 3 bases to trimming and J lost 11 bases, with 16 bases between them. The CDR3 region is CASSLGRVWGYTF. CDR3 coding DNA: TGTGCCAGCAGCTTGGGCAGAGTGTGGGGTTACACCTTC.

The chain joins TRBV5-5 to TRBJ2-2; D ambiguous. CDR1 and CDR2 from the germline V gene are SGHKS and YYEKEE (reference sequence). Trimming shortened V by 0 bases and J by 6 bases, and 6 bases separated the two germline ends. This CDR3 region has 13 residues. Here the CDR3 DNA reads TGTGCCAGCAGCTTGGACTACGCCGGGGAGCTGTTTTTT. Amino acid sequence: CASSLDYAGELFF.

V is TRBV7-2 and J is TRBJ2-5; D is unresolved. The V gene's germline CDR1 is SGHTA and CDR2 FQGNSA. CDR3 length: 13 amino acids. V was cut by 3 bases and J by 4 bases, with 9 bases left in between. The CDR3 bases are TGTGCCAGCAGCTTCGTCAACGGAGAGACCCAGTACTTC. Residues: CASSFVNGETQYF. Full variable domain (missing parts from reference TRBV7-2 and TRBJ2-5): GAGVSQSPSNKVTEKGKDVELRCDPISGHTALYWYRQSLGQGLEFLIYFQGNSAPDKSGLPSDRFSAERTGGSVSTLTIQRTQQEDSAVYLCASSFVNGETQYFGPGTRLLVL.

The rearrangement links TRBV29-1 to TRBJ2-3, with TRBD2 matching 8 bases. Germline V gives CDR1 SQVTM, CDR2 ANQGSEA. V shed 2 bases, J shed 2 bases, and the junction held 6 bases outside the gene matches. The CDR3 covers 15 residues. The CDR3 region is CSVESGGPLTDTQYF. In DNA form, the CDR3 reads TGCAGCGTTGAATCGGGGGGGCCCCTCACAGATACGCAGTATTTT.

This clonotype was observed once. The chain combines TRBV20-1 with TRBJ2-1; TRBD2 agrees at 7 bases. Trimming removed 1 base from V and 0 bases from J; junction bases left unmatched: 6. The CDR3 runs to 16 residues. The germline gives CDR1 DFQATT, CDR2 SNEGSKA (reference sequence). The CDR3, as DNA: TGCAGTGCTAGAGTTGCTAGCGGAATCTCCTACAATGAGCAGTTCTTC. This translates into CSARVASGISYNEQFF.

This sequence joins TRBV11-2 and TRBJ1-3; no clear D gene. This CDR3 has 12 amino acids. CDR1 SGHAT and CDR2 FQNNGV come from the germline V gene. V lost 3 bases to trimming and J lost 9 bases, with 9 bases between them. CDR3 DNA sequence: TGTGCCAGCAGCTTGAGTGAGAGCACCATATATTTT. Protein: CASSLSESTIYF.

The V and J genes are TRBV11-2 and TRBJ2-3, with 8 bases aligning to TRBD1. This CDR3 region has 16 residues. V was pared by 5 bases and J by 6 bases, with 13 bases of the junction left unmatched. CDR1 and CDR2 (germline): SGHAT, FQNNGV. The CDR3 loop reads CASSQGAGGNVDTQYF. The CDR3 bases are TGTGCCAGCAGCCAGGGGGCAGGGGGCAACGTGGATACGCAGTATTTT. Variable domain in full (rest from reference TRBV11-2 and TRBJ2-3): EAGVAQSPRYKIIEKRQSVAFWCNPISGHATLYWYQQILGQGPKLLIQFQNNGVVDDSQLPKDRFSAERLKGVDSTLKIQPAKLEDSAVYLCASSQGAGGNVDTQYFGPGTRLTVL.

This clonotype was seen only a few times. The DNA of the CDR3 is TGTGCCACCAGTGACCGGACTAGCGGGAGATGGACCGCTGGAAATGAGCAGTTCTTC. Its translation is CATSDRTSGRWTAGNEQFF. The rearrangement links TRBV24-1 to TRBJ2-1; 13 positions agree with TRBD2. V shed 4 bases, J shed 7 bases, and the junction held 15 bases outside the gene matches. Germline V lookup: CDR1 KGHDR, CDR2 SFDVKD. This CDR3 has 19 residues.

The chain has TRBV6-5 and TRBJ1-1, with D possibly matching TRBD1 (6 bases). Trimming took off 6 bases at V and 5 bases at J, with 16 bases between the two ends. Germline V gene data show CDR1 as MNHEY and CDR2 as SVGAGI. The CDR3 sequence is 14 residues long. Written as DNA, the CDR3 is TGTGCCAGCAGAAAGACAGGAGAGGGAACTGAAGCTTTCTTT. This encodes CASRKTGEGTEAFF.

This clonotype has a handful of counts. This rearrangement joins TRBV12-3 or TRBV12-4 to TRBJ2-1; 11 bases match TRBD2. The CDR3 is 14 residues long. With V trimmed by 6 bases and J by 4 bases, 2 bases remained unmatched. CDR3 protein: CASRGLAVYNEQFF. Written as DNA, the CDR3 is TGTGCCAGCAGGGGACTAGCGGTATACAATGAGCAGTTCTTC.